The 32 T cell receptor beta chains presented below share a single source sample, sequenced in a study of blood T cells in healthy people across ages. It was with a sample-barcoded 5' primer and a J-beta primer mix that a second PCR of about 6 to 11 cycles was run. TCRdb itself ran the 5' RACE reads through MiXCR, one entry per CDR3 protein. This sample yields around 2 million distinct CDR3 sequences, of which around 40% are seen a single time; 20% to 25% belongs to the top ten. The source material was blood. These receptor sequences come from a human donor in good health.

The chain carries TRBV9 and TRBJ2-3, with a tentative D call TRBD1 (5 bases). Trimming cost V 3 bases and J 9 bases, with 20 bases left between them. Germline V gene data show CDR1 as SGDLS and CDR2 as YYNGEE. The CDR3 contains 15 residues. DNA of the CDR3: TGTGCCAGCAGCGCTGACGGTACACCCGCAGGGACGCAGTATTTT. It translates to CASSADGTPAGTQYF.

This clonotype was observed once. Possible read error: a much larger clone is one base away. This sequence joins TRBV7-2 and TRBJ1-2; 9 bases are shared with TRBD1. The length of the CDR3 is 15 residues. The germline V gene encodes CDR1 SGHTA and CDR2 FQGNSA. Unmatched junction bases numbered 7, after V lost 4 bases and J lost 4 bases. CDR3 protein: CASSYSTGGGYGYTF. In DNA form, the CDR3 reads TGTGCCAGCAGCTATAGCACAGGGGGCGGCTATGGCTACACCTTC.

The rearrangement uses TRBV24-1 and TRBJ2-2; D perhaps matches TRBD1 (5 bases). V was trimmed by 7 bases and J by 7 bases, leaving 12 bases between them. The CDR3 runs 13 residues. Germline V gene sequence: CDR1 KGHDR, CDR2 SFDVKD. The CDR3 loop is CATRDRIVGELFF. In DNA, the CDR3 is TGTGCCACCAGAGACAGAATTGTCGGGGAGCTGTTTTTT.

The rearrangement uses TRBV4-3 and TRBJ2-7; no clear D. V gave up 0 bases and J gave up 0 bases, with 9 bases separating them. The CDR3 is 15 residues long. CDR1 and CDR2 from the germline V gene are LGHNA and YSLEER. The CDR3 here is CASSQETEDSYEQYF. CDR3 in DNA: TGCGCCAGCAGCCAAGAGACCGAAGACTCCTACGAGCAGTACTTC.

This clonotype has a handful of counts. The chain employs TRBV5-6 and TRBJ2-1; TRBD2 matches 14 bases. J lost 6 bases, V lost 6 bases, and 5 bases had no gene match. The germline CDR1 and CDR2 sequences are SGHDT and YYEEEE. This CDR3 region has 15 residues. For the CDR3, the DNA is TGTGCCAGCAAAACGGGACTAGCGGGGGCCAATGAGCAGTTCTTC. It translates to CASKTGLAGANEQFF.

V usage is TRBV5-1 and J usage is TRBJ2-1, with 8 bases aligning to TRBD1. J lost 7 bases, V lost 2 bases, and 8 bases had no gene match. CDR1 and CDR2 (germline): SGHRS, YFSETQ. The CDR3 is 15 residues long. CDR3 loop: CASSFTGGSMNEQFF. CDR3 sequence (DNA): TGCGCCAGCAGCTTCACAGGGGGATCTATGAATGAGCAGTTCTTC.

There are many counts of this clonotype. The chain is built from TRBV7-2 and TRBJ2-7; D perhaps matches TRBD2 (7 bases). V lost 5 bases, J lost 6 bases, and 11 bases lay in between. The germline gives CDR1 SGHTA, CDR2 FQGNSA. This CDR3 is built from 12 residues. The DNA of the CDR3 is TGTGCCAGCAGCCGAAGGGGGGGCGAGCAGTACTTC. It encodes CASSRRGGEQYF. Drawing the rest from reference TRBV7-2 and TRBJ2-7, the complete variable domain is GAGVSQSPSNKVTEKGKDVELRCDPISGHTALYWYRQSLGQGLEFLIYFQGNSAPDKSGLPSDRFSAERTGGSVSTLTIQRTQQEDSAVYLCASSRRGGEQYFGPGTRLTVT.

The rearrangement uses TRBV6-5 and TRBJ2-7; D is tentatively TRBD1 or TRBD2 (6 bases each). V gave up 7 bases and J gave up 0 bases, with 13 bases separating them. This CDR3 is built from 14 residues. CDR1 MNHEY and CDR2 SVGAGI come from the germline V gene. CDR3 in amino acids: CASTQGGSSYEQYF. CDR3 nucleotides: TGTGCCAGCACCCAAGGGGGGAGCTCCTACGAGCAGTACTTC.

At least ten counts were recorded for this clonotype. The CDR3 protein is CSALLIHSYEQYF. For the CDR3, the DNA is TGCAGCGCCCTACTGATTCACTCCTACGAGCAGTACTTC. The chain combines TRBV29-1 with TRBJ2-7; unclear D gene. The CDR3 sequence is 13 residues long. Trimming took 7 bases from V and 0 from J, leaving 13 bases between them. CDR1 and CDR2 from the germline V gene are SQVTM and ANQGSEA.

The V and J genes are TRBV2 and TRBJ2-2; 8 positions agree with TRBD1. CDR3 length: 14 residues. Germline V gene data show CDR1 as SNHLY and CDR2 as FYNNEI. V lost 6 bases to trimming and J lost 6 bases; unmatched junction nucleotides: 6. CDR3 coding DNA: TGTGCCAGCAGAGACAGGGGTGTCGCCGGGGAGCTGTTTTTT. Amino acid sequence: CASRDRGVAGELFF.

This CDR3 reads CASSLAGWESRFF. The CDR3 DNA sequence: TGCGCCAGCAGCTTGGCCGGGTGGGAATCTCGGTTCTTC. The V call is TRBV5-1, the J call TRBJ2-1; unclear D gene. This CDR3 has 13 amino acids. V gave up 0 bases and J gave up 15 bases, with 16 bases separating them. CDR1 and CDR2 (germline): SGHRS, YFSETQ.

The rearrangement links TRBV9 to TRBJ2-1; TRBD2 matches 10 bases. CDR1 is SGDLS and CDR2 is YYNGEE in the germline V gene. The V segment lost 0 bases and the J segment 6 bases; nucleotides outside the gene matches: 9. CDR3 length equals 17 residues. CDR3: CASSVGTSGADVNEQFF. Here the CDR3 DNA reads TGTGCCAGCAGCGTAGGAACTAGCGGGGCAGATGTCAATGAGCAGTTCTTC.

This clonotype showed up just a few times. The chain employs TRBV6-6 and TRBJ1-4; possible D gene TRBD1, 5 bases. Germline V gene lookup returns CDR1 MNHNY and CDR2 SVGAGI (reference sequence). The length of the CDR3 is 15 residues. V lost 2 bases, J lost 6 bases, and 13 bases lay in between. CDR3: CASSYLRGWDEKLFF. In DNA, the CDR3 is TGTGCCAGCAGTTACCTCCGGGGGTGGGATGAAAAACTGTTTTTT.

The chain combines TRBV29-1 with TRBJ1-2, with no clear D. The CDR3 sequence is 15 residues long. CDR1 and CDR2 from the germline V gene are SQVTM and ANQGSEA. Trimming removed 3 bases from V and 7 bases from J, with 21 bases in between. The CDR3 DNA sequence: TGCAGCGTTGAGACCCAGTACAGCTTAGGCGGTGGCTACACCTTC. Translation: CSVETQYSLGGGYTF.

Comment on this clonotype: This may come from a read error, since a much larger clone is one base off. The rearrangement joins TRBV5-1 to TRBJ2-3; 11 bases agree with TRBD1. Germline lookup yields CDR1 SGHRS and CDR2 YFSETQ. The CDR3 has 15 residues. The V and J ends lost 2 bases and 6 bases, in that order; junction bases with no gene match: 5. The CDR3 coding sequence is TGCGCCAGCAGCTTCTTGGGACAGGGGGGCGATACGCAGTATTTT. It yields the protein CASSFLGQGGDTQYF. Full variable domain (missing parts from reference TRBV5-1 and TRBJ2-3): KAGVTQTPRYLIKTRGQQVTLSCSPISGHRSVSWYQQTPGQGLQFLFEYFSETQRNKGNFPGRFSGRQFSNSRSEMNVSTLELGDSALYLCASSFLGQGGDTQYFGPGTRLTVL.

This clonotype was seen just once. This sequence joins TRBV2 and TRBJ1-2, with no clear D. The V gene lost 4 bases and the J gene lost 4 bases, with 13 bases spanning the gap. This CDR3 has 14 amino acids. Germline CDR1 SNHLY, CDR2 FYNNEI. CDR3 sequence reads: CASSAGPLSYGYTF. The CDR3 coding sequence is TGTGCCAGCAGTGCAGGCCCACTGTCCTATGGCTACACCTTC.

This clonotype turned up a few times. CDR3 DNA: TGTGCCAGCAGCTTAACCCTCGCCTCCTACAATGAGCAGTTCTTC. This encodes CASSLTLASYNEQFF. This chain uses TRBV7-2 with TRBJ2-1; D is unresolved. This CDR3 has 15 residues. Deletions cut 2 bases from V and 0 bases from J, with 8 bases between. Germline CDR1 reads SGHTA; CDR2 reads FQGNSA.

The rearrangement uses TRBV20-1 and TRBJ1-5; D call uncertain. Trimming removed 1 base at V and 7 bases at J, with 8 bases between. The CDR3 extends over 12 amino acids. In germline, CDR1 is DFQATT, CDR2 SNEGSKA (reference sequence). The CDR3 DNA sequence: TGCAGTGCTAGAGGGGTGGGGCAGCCCCAGCATTTT. Translating gives CSARGVGQPQHF.

This clonotype has only a few counts. The DNA of the CDR3 is TGTGCCAGCAGCCAAGCAGAAGGGGAGCTCGAGCAGTACTTC. This encodes CASSQAEGELEQYF. The chain joins TRBV4-2 to TRBJ2-7; D tentatively reads TRBD1 or TRBD2 (5 bases each). This CDR3 comprises 14 residues. The V gene lost 1 base and the J gene lost 6 bases, with 13 bases spanning the gap. Germline V gene sequence: CDR1 LGHNA, CDR2 YNFKEQ.

J is TRBJ1-5 and V is TRBV4-2, with D perhaps TRBD1 (6 bases). V lost 0 bases and J lost 2, with 11 bases in between. The CDR3 consists of 16 residues. CDR1 is LGHNA, CDR2 YNFKEQ, per germline. CDR3 nucleotides: TGTGCCAGCAGCCAAGACAGGGGAAGTCGCAATCAGCCCCAGCATTTT. As protein: CASSQDRGSRNQPQHF.

The chain combines TRBV20-1 with TRBJ2-1; D is unclear. Germline V lookup: CDR1 DFQATT, CDR2 SNEGSKA (reference sequence). The CDR3 extends over 12 amino acids. Trimming removed 1 base at V and 5 bases at J, with 6 bases between. CDR3 nucleotides: TGCAGTGCTAGAGCGGTTAACAATGAGCAGTTCTTC. This translates into CSARAVNNEQFF.

The chain combines TRBV29-1 with TRBJ2-5; the D gene is possibly TRBD2 (6 bases). Germline-derived CDR1 and CDR2 are SQVTM and ANQGSEA. Trimming stripped 7 bases from V and 5 bases from J, with 17 bases between. This CDR3 contains 13 residues. CDR3 region: CSAWRGSGETQYF. The CDR3 coding sequence is TGCAGCGCCTGGAGGGGCTCCGGGGAGACCCAGTACTTC.

This sequence joins TRBV2 and TRBJ2-3; D is uncertain. CDR1 and CDR2 (germline): SNHLY, FYNNEI. The CDR3 runs to 14 residues. V shed 1 base and J shed 2 bases, with 7 bases lying between them. The DNA of the CDR3 is TGTGCCAGCAGTGAAGACTCCAACACAGATACGCAGTATTTT. Translating it yields CASSEDSNTDTQYF.

CDR3 residues: CATSSGGGQFYEQYF. In nucleotides, the CDR3 is TGTGCCACCAGCAGTGGGGGGGGACAGTTCTACGAGCAGTACTTC. This chain uses TRBV15 with TRBJ2-5; TRBD1 or TRBD2 may be the D gene (7 bases each). The J call could be wrong; TRBJ2-7 is a better fit for the DNA end. This CDR3 has 15 amino acids. In germline, CDR1 is LNHNV, CDR2 YYDKDF (reference sequence).

In the case of this clonotype: At one end the junction does not follow the germline gene, possibly because of a read error. The chain recombines TRBV10-3 with TRBJ1-4, with D hard to call. The V gene's germline CDR1 is ENHRY and CDR2 SYGVKD. The CDR3 has 14 amino acids. The CDR3 here is CAISALPTNEELFF. The CDR3 region has the DNA TGTGCCATCAGTGCTCTTCCTACGAATGAAGAACTGTTTTTT.

As concerns this clonotype: The junction and the germline gene differ at one end; a read error may be behind it. This rearrangement joins TRBV29-1 to TRBJ2-7; weak D call: TRBD1 (6 bases). This CDR3 spans 14 amino acids. CDR1 and CDR2 (germline): SQVTM, ANQGSEA. The CDR3 coding sequence is TGCAGCGTTGATGGGGACACAAACTCCTACGAGCGGTACTTC. Protein: CSVDGDTNSYERYF.

The J gene is TRBJ1-2, the V gene TRBV6-6; no firm D call. Germline CDR1 is MNHNY and CDR2 is SVGAGI (reference sequence). The CDR3 runs 16 residues. The ends were cut back, 0 bases at V and 2 bases at J, with 13 bases in the middle. This CDR3 is CASSYSSRGENYGYTF. In DNA, the CDR3 is TGTGCCAGCAGTTACTCGAGTCGTGGGGAGAACTATGGCTACACCTTC.

The chain couples TRBV7-2 to TRBJ2-3; no definite D call. Germline CDR1 is SGHTA and CDR2 is FQGNSA. Trimming took off 1 base at V and 4 bases at J, with 9 bases between the two ends. The CDR3 extends over 14 amino acids. CDR3 in amino acids: CASSLVPESDTQYF. In DNA, the CDR3 is TGTGCCAGCAGCTTAGTCCCGGAATCAGATACGCAGTATTTT.

This clonotype turned up a few times. CDR3 DNA sequence: TGCGCCAGCAGCCAAGATGAGTGCATTAACTGCCTCTACGAGCAGTACTTC. Residues: CASSQDECINCLYEQYF. The V and J genes are TRBV4-3 and TRBJ2-4, with unresolved D. TRBJ2-7 matches the DNA end more closely, so the J call is doubtful. This CDR3 comprises 17 residues. CDR1 is LGHNA and CDR2 is YSLEER in the germline V gene.

This clonotype showed up just a few times. V and J are TRBV7-2 and TRBJ2-3; TRBD1 matches at 7 bases. The CDR3 has 14 residues. V shed 8 bases and J 2 bases; nucleotides not matched to a gene: 7. Germline CDR1 SGHTA, CDR2 FQGNSA. The DNA for the CDR3 is TGTGCCAGCGGGAACAGGGGTCCCACAGATACGCAGTATTTT. It codes for CASGNRGPTDTQYF.

This clonotype occurred a few times. The chain links TRBV7-2 to TRBJ1-1, with D maybe TRBD1 (5 bases). The CDR3 length is 14 residues. Germline lookup yields CDR1 SGHTA and CDR2 FQGNSA. Trimming removed 2 bases at V and 3 bases at J, with 10 bases between. CDR3 loop: CASSLRRGDTEAFF. CDR3 nucleotide sequence: TGTGCCAGCAGCTTACGTAGGGGAGACACTGAAGCTTTCTTT.

This clonotype occurred many times. The chain joins TRBV29-1 to TRBJ2-5; D possibly corresponds to TRBD1 (5 bases). The CDR3 runs 13 residues. Trimming stripped 3 bases from V and 2 bases from J, with 10 bases between. Germline V CDR1 and CDR2: SQVTM, ANQGSEA. CDR3 region: CSVDRPGQETQYF. CDR3 sequence (DNA): TGCAGCGTTGACCGGCCAGGGCAAGAGACCCAGTACTTC.